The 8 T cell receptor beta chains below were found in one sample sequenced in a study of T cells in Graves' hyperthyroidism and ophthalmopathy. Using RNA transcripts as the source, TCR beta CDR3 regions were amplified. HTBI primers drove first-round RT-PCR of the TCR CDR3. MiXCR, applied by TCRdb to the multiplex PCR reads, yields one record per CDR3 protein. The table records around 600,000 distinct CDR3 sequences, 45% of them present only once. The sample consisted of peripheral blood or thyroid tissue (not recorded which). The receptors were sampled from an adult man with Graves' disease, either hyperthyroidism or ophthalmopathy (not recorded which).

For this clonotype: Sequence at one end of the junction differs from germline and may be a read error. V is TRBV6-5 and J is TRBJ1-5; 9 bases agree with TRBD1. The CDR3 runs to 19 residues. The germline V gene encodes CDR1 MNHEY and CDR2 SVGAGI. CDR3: CAISYPGQGGEEDNQPQHF. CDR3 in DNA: TGTGCCATCAGTTACCCGGGACAGGGAGGCGAAGAGGATAATCAGCCCCAGCATTTT.

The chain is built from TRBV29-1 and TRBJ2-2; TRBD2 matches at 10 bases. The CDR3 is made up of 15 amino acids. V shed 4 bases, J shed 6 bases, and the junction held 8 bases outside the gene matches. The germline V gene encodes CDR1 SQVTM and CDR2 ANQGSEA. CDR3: CSVGGTSGAPGELFF. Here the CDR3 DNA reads TGCAGCGTTGGGGGAACTAGCGGGGCTCCCGGGGAGCTGTTTTTT.

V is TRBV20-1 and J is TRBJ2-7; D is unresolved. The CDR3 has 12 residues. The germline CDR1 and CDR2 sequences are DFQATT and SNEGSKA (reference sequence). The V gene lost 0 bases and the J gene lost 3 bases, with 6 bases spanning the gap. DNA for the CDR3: TGCAGTGCTAGAGAACAGAACTACGAGCAGTACTTC. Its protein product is CSAREQNYEQYF.

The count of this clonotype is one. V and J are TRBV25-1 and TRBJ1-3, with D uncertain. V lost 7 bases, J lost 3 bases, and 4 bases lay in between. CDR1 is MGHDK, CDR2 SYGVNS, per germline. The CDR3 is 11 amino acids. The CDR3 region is CASIFGNTIYF. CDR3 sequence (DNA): TGTGCCAGCATATTTGGAAACACCATATATTTT.

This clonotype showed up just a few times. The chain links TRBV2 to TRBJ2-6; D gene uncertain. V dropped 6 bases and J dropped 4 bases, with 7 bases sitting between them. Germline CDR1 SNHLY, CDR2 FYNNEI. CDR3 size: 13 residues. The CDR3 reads CASSVEGANVLTF. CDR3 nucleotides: TGTGCCAGCAGCGTAGAGGGGGCCAACGTCCTGACTTTC.

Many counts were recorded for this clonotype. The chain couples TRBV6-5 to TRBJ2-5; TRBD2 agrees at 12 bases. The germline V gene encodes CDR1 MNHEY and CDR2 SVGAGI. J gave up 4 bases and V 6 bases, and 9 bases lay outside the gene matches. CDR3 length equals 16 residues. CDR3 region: CASRETSGRWIETQYF. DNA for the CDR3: TGTGCCAGCAGGGAGACTAGCGGGAGATGGATAGAGACCCAGTACTTC.

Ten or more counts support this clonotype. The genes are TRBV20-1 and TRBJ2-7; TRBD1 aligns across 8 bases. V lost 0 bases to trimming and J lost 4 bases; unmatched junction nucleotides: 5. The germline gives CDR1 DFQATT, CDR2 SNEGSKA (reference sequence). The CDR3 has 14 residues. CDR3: CSAREDRVPYEQYF. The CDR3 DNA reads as TGCAGTGCTAGAGAGGACAGGGTACCATACGAGCAGTACTTC.

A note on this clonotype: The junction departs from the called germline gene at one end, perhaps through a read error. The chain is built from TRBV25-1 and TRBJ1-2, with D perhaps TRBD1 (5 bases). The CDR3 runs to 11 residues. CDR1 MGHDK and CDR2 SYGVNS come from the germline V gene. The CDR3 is CGTRGLDGHTF. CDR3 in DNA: TGTGGGACACGAGGCCTGGATGGCCACACCTTC.